This TCR beta chain was retrieved from a study of cytomegalovirus exposure and HLA in healthy donors. Whole-study results and caveats: The study labeled approximately 150 TCR beta chains cytomegalovirus-associated.

Germline CDR1 and CDR2: SGDLS and YYNGEE. V lost 0 bases to trimming and J lost 7 bases, with 5 bases between them. The CDR3 extends over 12 amino acids. In regard to this clone: Its target is unknown.

TCRdb's copy holds only in-frame clones and misses some; the assay was immunoSEQ multiplex PCR. Of around 300,000 clones in the sample, approximately 90% were seen once. The chain employs TRBV9 and TRBJ2-1, with D hard to call. Sequenced sample: PBMCs. The clonotype was recovered from a woman between 18 and 29 years old in good health and CMV-seronegative. The CDR3 protein is CASSVERNEQFF. In nucleotides, the CDR3 is TGTGCCAGCAGCGTAGAGCGAAATGAGCAGTTCTTC.